Below, 18 T cell receptor beta chains from the same sample are listed, as sequenced in a study of T cells in Graves' hyperthyroidism and ophthalmopathy. TCR beta CDR3 regions were amplified from RNA transcripts. Initially, a first-round RT-PCR of the TCR CDR3 employed the HTBI primer set. Each CDR3 protein gets one entry after TCRdb re-called the multiplex PCR reads with MiXCR. In the table there are 350,000 to 500,000 distinct CDR3 sequences, 12% to 15% of which are singletons. Input material: blood. The receptors were gathered from a woman aged 18 to 35 with Graves' hyperthyroidism.

This clonotype was found many times. The chain recombines TRBV27 with TRBJ1-5; 8 bases are shared with TRBD1. J lost 6 bases, V lost 5 bases, and 9 bases had no gene match. The CDR3 is made up of 15 amino acids. The V gene's germline CDR1 is MNHEY and CDR2 SMNVEV (reference sequence). The CDR3 DNA reads TGTGCCAGCAGTCCGTTCGACAGGGGCTCTCAGCCCCAGCATTTT. Translated, it gives CASSPFDRGSQPQHF.

The chain joins TRBV11-2 to TRBJ2-7; 12 bases are shared with TRBD2. Germline assignment: CDR1 SGHAT and CDR2 FQNNGV. Trimming cost V 5 bases and J 7 bases; bases outside gene matches: 15. CDR3 length: 17 residues. CDR3 amino acids: CASSLSSGRANPGEQYF. The CDR3 DNA reads as TGTGCCAGCAGCCTCTCTAGCGGGAGGGCCAACCCCGGGGAGCAGTACTTC.

This chain links TRBV27 with TRBJ2-1, with 7 positions matching TRBD2. This CDR3 comprises 16 residues. Trimming cost V 5 bases and J 4 bases; bases outside gene matches: 11. Germline lookup yields CDR1 MNHEY and CDR2 SMNVEV (reference sequence). Here the CDR3 reads CASSLRDEGGYNEQFF. CDR3 nucleotide sequence: TGTGCCAGCAGTCTCCGCGACGAGGGAGGGTACAATGAGCAGTTCTTC.

This clonotype was observed at least ten times. The V and J genes are TRBV20-1 and TRBJ2-5; 11 bases map to TRBD2. The length of the CDR3 is 22 residues. After removal of 1 base from V and 4 bases from J, the junction contained 26 bases not matched to a gene. Germline V CDR1 and CDR2: DFQATT, SNEGSKA (reference sequence). The DNA for the CDR3 is TGCAGTGCTAGAGGACCAGACGCTTATAGCGGGAGGGCCGAGACGAGTCGAGAGACCCAGTACTTC. This translates into CSARGPDAYSGRAETSRETQYF.

In this sample, this clonotype turned up a few times. The V call is TRBV6-2 or TRBV6-3, the J call TRBJ1-5; a possible D gene is TRBD1 (6 bases). The CDR3 is 17 amino acids. CDR1 is MNHEY and CDR2 is SVGEGT in the germline V gene. Deletions cut 4 bases from V and 0 bases from J, with 16 bases between. The CDR3 here is CASSSPWDTNSNQPQHF. Written as DNA, the CDR3 is TGTGCCAGCAGTTCGCCTTGGGACACCAATAGCAATCAGCCCCAGCATTTT.

This clonotype was detected many times. The CDR3 sequence is CASSTRRVVRDTYNEQFF. The CDR3 nucleotides are TGTGCCAGCAGCACGAGACGGGTGGTCAGGGACACCTACAATGAGCAGTTCTTC. J is TRBJ2-1 and V is TRBV7-2; the D gene is possibly TRBD1 (6 bases). Germline V gene sequence: CDR1 SGHTA, CDR2 FQGNSA. The CDR3 has 18 residues. With 5 bases removed from V and 2 bases from J, the gap between germline ends came to 22 bases.

On this clonotype: One base away lies a much larger clone, so this may be a sequencing read error. This chain connects TRBV5-1 to TRBJ2-3; TRBD2 might be the D (6 bases). The V gene's germline CDR1 is SGHRS and CDR2 YFSETQ. The CDR3 is 13 residues long. CDR3 bases: TGCACCAGCAGGACGGGAGAAGTAGATACGCAGTATTTT. This sequence encodes CTSRTGEVDTQYF. Drawing the rest from reference TRBV5-1 and TRBJ2-3, the complete variable domain is KAGVTQTPRYLIKTRGQQVTLSCSPISGHRSVSWYQQTPGQGLQFLFEYFSETQRNKGNFPGRFSGRQFSNSRSEMNVSTLELGDSALYLCTSRTGEVDTQYFGPGTRLTVL.

This clonotype was observed many times. The V and J genes are TRBV28 and TRBJ2-3, with D perhaps matching TRBD1 (6 bases). The V gene's germline CDR1 is MDHEN and CDR2 SYDVKM. There are 16 residues in the CDR3. V dropped 5 bases and J dropped 2 bases, with 17 bases sitting between them. The DNA for the CDR3 is TGTGCCAGCAGTCGGAGACAGGCCATGAACACAGATACGCAGTATTTT. It encodes CASSRRQAMNTDTQYF.

Regarding this clonotype: It may be a read error: a sequence one base away is much more abundant. The chain recombines TRBV12-3 or TRBV12-4 with TRBJ2-2, with D possibly TRBD2 on 6 matching bases. The CDR3 loop spans 13 amino acids. The chain's CDR3 is CDSSAREDGELFF. The CDR3 coding sequence is TGTGACAGCAGTGCCAGGGAGGACGGGGAGCTGTTTTTT.

This clonotype appeared many times. This chain uses TRBV7-9 with TRBJ2-1; D assignment may be TRBD1 or TRBD2 (5 bases each). Germline CDR1 and CDR2: SEHNR and FQNEAQ (reference sequence). CDR3 length: 16 amino acids. V lost 5 bases and J lost 7, with 21 bases in between. DNA of the CDR3: TGTGCCAGCAGCCCGTGGGACGCATCCCTTAGGAATGAGCAGTTCTTC. It encodes CASSPWDASLRNEQFF. Full variable domain (remainder filled in from reference TRBV7-9 and TRBJ2-1): DTGVSQNPRHKITKRGQNVTFRCDPISEHNRLYWYRQTLGQGPEFLTYFQNEAQLEKSRLLSDRFSAERPKGSFSTLEIQRTEQGDSAMYLCASSPWDASLRNEQFFGPGTRLTVL.

This clonotype was found many times. V is TRBV28 and J is TRBJ2-1; tentatively, D is TRBD1 (5 bases). Trimming cost V 5 bases and J 6 bases, with 14 bases left between them. This CDR3 has 14 residues. Per the germline V gene, CDR1 is MDHEN and CDR2 is SYDVKM. CDR3 nucleotide sequence: TGTGCCAGCAGTGGACACGGGTCTGGCAATGAGCAGTTCTTC. This sequence encodes CASSGHGSGNEQFF.

This clonotype has a count of ten or more. This sequence joins TRBV28 and TRBJ1-2, with D perhaps TRBD1 (6 bases). Trimming removed 5 bases from V and 0 bases from J, with 10 bases in between. This CDR3 has 14 residues. Germline assignment: CDR1 MDHEN and CDR2 SYDVKM. CDR3 bases: TGTGCCAGCAGTCGACGGACAGCTAACTATGGCTACACCTTC. This encodes CASSRRTANYGYTF.

The V call is TRBV12-3 or TRBV12-4, the J call TRBJ2-2, with D perhaps given as TRBD1 or TRBD2 (5 bases each). The CDR3 is 16 amino acids. The V end lost 6 bases, the J end lost 6 bases, and 20 bases lay between the germline ends. CDR3 nucleotides: TGTGCCAGCAGCCGTATGGGACGGGGAAAAGCCGGGGAGCTGTTTTTT. Translating it yields CASSRMGRGKAGELFF.

This clonotype was counted at least ten times. The chain is built from TRBV7-8 and TRBJ2-3; D may be TRBD1 (6 bases). V was pared by 0 bases and J by 1 base, with 8 bases between. The germline gives CDR1 SGHVS, CDR2 FQNEAQ. This CDR3 is built from 15 residues. The CDR3 sequence: CASSLAGHRTDTQYF. Here the CDR3 DNA reads TGTGCCAGCAGCTTAGCGGGACACCGCACAGATACGCAGTATTTT.

This clonotype was found many times. The chain has TRBV28 and TRBJ2-7; D call uncertain. Between the trimmed V and J ends, which lost 6 bases and 4 bases, there was a span of 13 bases. CDR3 length: 13 amino acids. Germline CDR1 and CDR2: MDHEN and SYDVKM. The CDR3 protein is CASRVPGSYEQYF. In DNA form, the CDR3 reads TGTGCCAGCAGGGTTCCGGGTTCATACGAGCAGTACTTC.

V usage is TRBV20-1 and J usage is TRBJ2-4; the D call may be TRBD1 or TRBD2 (5 bases each). Per the germline V gene, CDR1 is DFQATT and CDR2 is SNEGSKA (reference sequence). The CDR3 consists of 14 residues. The V gene lost 3 bases and the J gene lost 6 bases, with 15 bases spanning the gap. CDR3 sequence reads: CSASRDGGRNIQYF. CDR3 in DNA: TGCAGTGCTAGTAGGGATGGGGGTAGAAACATTCAGTACTTC.

This clonotype has a count of ten or more. The CDR3 DNA follows: TGTGCCAGCAGCCAAGTAGGGGGCGAGAGAAACATTCAGTACTTC. Translating it yields CASSQVGGERNIQYF. The V gene is TRBV3-1, the J gene TRBJ2-4; 7 nucleotides agree with TRBD1. V trimming: 1 base; J trimming: 6 bases; junction bases outside the gene matches: 6. CDR1 is LGHDT, CDR2 YNNKEL, per germline (reference sequence). This CDR3 has 15 amino acids.

This clonotype was observed at least ten times. This sequence joins TRBV5-1 and TRBJ2-1; 8 nucleotides match TRBD2. J was trimmed by 9 bases and V by 4 bases; bases with no gene match: 3. Germline assignment: CDR1 SGHRS and CDR2 YFSETQ. This CDR3 is 12 amino acids long. The CDR3 region has the DNA TGCGCCAGCAGCACAGCGGGAGTTGAGCAGTTCTTC. Translating it yields CASSTAGVEQFF. Combining the CDR3 with reference TRBV5-1 and TRBJ2-1 gives the whole variable domain KAGVTQTPRYLIKTRGQQVTLSCSPISGHRSVSWYQQTPGQGLQFLFEYFSETQRNKGNFPGRFSGRQFSNSRSEMNVSTLELGDSALYLCASSTAGVEQFFGPGTRLTVL.